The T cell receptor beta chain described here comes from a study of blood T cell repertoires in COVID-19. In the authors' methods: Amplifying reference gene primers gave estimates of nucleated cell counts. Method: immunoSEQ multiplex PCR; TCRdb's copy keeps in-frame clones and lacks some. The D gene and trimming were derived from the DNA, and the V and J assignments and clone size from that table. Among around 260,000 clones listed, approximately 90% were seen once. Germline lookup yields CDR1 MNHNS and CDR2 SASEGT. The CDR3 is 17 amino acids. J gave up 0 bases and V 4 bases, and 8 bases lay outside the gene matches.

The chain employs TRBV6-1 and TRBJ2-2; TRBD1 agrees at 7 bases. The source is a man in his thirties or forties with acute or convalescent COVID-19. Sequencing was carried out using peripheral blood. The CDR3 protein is CASSGVWGTANTGELFF. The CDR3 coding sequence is TGTGCCAGCAGTGGAGTTTGGGGGACAGCGAACACCGGGGAGCTGTTTTTT.